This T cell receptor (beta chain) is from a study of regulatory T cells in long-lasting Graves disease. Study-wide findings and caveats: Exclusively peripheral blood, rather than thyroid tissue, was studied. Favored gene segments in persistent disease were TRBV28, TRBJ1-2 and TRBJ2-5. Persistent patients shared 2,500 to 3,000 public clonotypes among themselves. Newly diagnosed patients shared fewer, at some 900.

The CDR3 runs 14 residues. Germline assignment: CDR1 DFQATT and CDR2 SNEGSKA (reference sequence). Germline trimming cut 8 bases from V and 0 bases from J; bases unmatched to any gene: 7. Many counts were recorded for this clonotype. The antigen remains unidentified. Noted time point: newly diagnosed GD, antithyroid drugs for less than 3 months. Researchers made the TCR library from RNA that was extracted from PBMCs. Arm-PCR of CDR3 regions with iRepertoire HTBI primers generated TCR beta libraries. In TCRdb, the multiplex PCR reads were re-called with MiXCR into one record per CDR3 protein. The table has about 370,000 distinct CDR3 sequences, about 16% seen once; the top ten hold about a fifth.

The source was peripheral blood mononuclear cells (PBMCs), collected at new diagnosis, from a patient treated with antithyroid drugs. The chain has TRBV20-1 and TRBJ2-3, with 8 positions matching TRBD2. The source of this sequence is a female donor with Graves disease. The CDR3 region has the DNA TGCAGTCATCGCGGGGGGCTAAGCACAGATACGCAGTATTTT. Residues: CSHRGGLSTDTQYF.